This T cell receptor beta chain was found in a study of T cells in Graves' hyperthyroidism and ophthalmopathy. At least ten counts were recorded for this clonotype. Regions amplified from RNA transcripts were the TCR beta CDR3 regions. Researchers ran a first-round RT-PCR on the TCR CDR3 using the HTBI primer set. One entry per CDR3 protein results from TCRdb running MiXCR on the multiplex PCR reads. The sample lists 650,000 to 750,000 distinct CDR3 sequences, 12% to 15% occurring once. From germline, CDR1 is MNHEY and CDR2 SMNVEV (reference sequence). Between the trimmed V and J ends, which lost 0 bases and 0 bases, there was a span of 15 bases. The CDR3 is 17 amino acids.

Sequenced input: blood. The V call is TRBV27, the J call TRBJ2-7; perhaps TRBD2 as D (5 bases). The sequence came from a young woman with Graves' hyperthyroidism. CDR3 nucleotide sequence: TGTGCCAGCAGTTTATCGGCGGCTAGCTTAAACTCCTACGAGCAGTACTTC. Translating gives CASSLSAASLNSYEQYF.